This T cell receptor (beta chain) was identified in a study of Ad26.COV2.S vaccination and SARS-CoV-2 variants (dated by TCRdb to the early 2020s). Notes on the research overall: Vaccine-arm donors were drawn from COV1001, a multicentre, randomized, double-blind, placebo-controlled phase I-IIa trial of Ad26.COV2.S in healthy adults. Dosing of Ad26.COV2.S was intramuscular, at either 5x10^10 or 1x10^11 viral particles, delivered as one shot or as two shots spaced 56 days apart. Sequencing of the TCRbeta repertoire served to evaluate the specificity and breadth of SARS-CoV-2-reactive T cell receptors following Ad26.COV2.S vaccination. A total of about 30 samples were included in the TCR-sequenced set, comprising some 20 Ad26.COV2.S vaccine recipients, 5 placebo recipients and 8 SARS-CoV-2 convalescent individuals. Trial participants were randomized into five groups of five, in which low-dose or high-dose Ad26.COV2.S was given once or twice, or placebo was given on both occasions. Investigators did not know the trial group allocation while performing experiments and assessing outcomes.

As concerns this clone: Its antigen is still unknown. The input lacks base qualities; no much larger clone sits a single base away.

TCRbeta CDR3 regions were sequenced with the immunoSEQ Assay. After extraction, genomic DNA underwent amplification by bias-controlled multiplex PCR, followed by high-throughput sequencing. Processing in the source paper ran as follows. To quantify the absolute abundance of each unique TCRbeta CDR3 region, sequences were collapsed and filtered. T cell fraction was estimated by normalizing TCRbeta template counts to usable DNA, with usable DNA measured through amplification of reference genes found in all nucleated cells. Repertoire TCRs were annotated as SARS-CoV-2-specific by exact matching of V gene, CDR3 amino acid sequence and J gene to a known reactive TCR set. The reference SARS-CoV-2 TCR set came from MIRA and was filtered for enrichment in COVID-19-positive ImmuneCODE repertoires, removing public or cross-reactive TCRs. Using the MIRA antigens, annotated TCRs were further analysed by specific ORF or by position within an ORF. Breadth was defined as the number of annotated unique rearrangements divided by the total number of unique productive rearrangements, and depth was defined as the summed frequency of the annotated unique rearrangements. TCR breadth was compared between groups using two-sided Wilcoxon rank-sum tests. What TCRdb holds here is the immuneACCESS table cut down to in-frame rearrangements. Part of the clones is not present; checked against another copy, under half of the missing clones reflect an unresolved V gene, and the others are unexplained. V, J and clone size are those of that table, while D and trimming were read from the DNA. The sample includes a few hundred thousand clones, with over 75% observed a single time. Around 3.6% of the sample rests with the top ten.

The meaning of the sample's treatment or condition label: roughly 19 received Ad26.COV2.S at low or high dose, single or two shots; about 5 received placebo; per-sample allocation not given. Repertoires of vaccine and placebo recipients were sequenced from samples taken on day 63 after the first injection. Between 29 July and 7 August 2020, Cohort 1b enrolled about two dozen adults aged 18-55 years at one site in Boston, USA. Ad26.COV2.S was a replication-incompetent adenovirus type 26 vector that expressed a prefusion-stabilized SARS-CoV-2 spike protein derived from the original Wuhan strain. Unmatched junction bases come to 9, with V trimmed by 7 bases and J by 1 base. The CDR3 measures 15 amino acids from cysteine to phenylalanine. Only CDR3 DNA remains: 45 bases, in frame from the first base. CDR1 is given as LNHDA and CDR2 as SQIVND, both from the germline V gene (reference sequence). On the study overall, not on this receptor specifically: Ad26.COV2.S recipients had higher spike-specific TCR breadth than placebo recipients (P = 0.0014). It was noted by the authors that total T cell responses may have been underestimated by the TCR breadth and depth analyses. Substantial breadth of spike-specific CD8+ and CD4+ T cell responses was reported after vaccination. The study lacked the statistical power to compare responses across vaccine doses or regimens. Vaccine and placebo recipients had comparable non-spike TCR breadth, which fits with the vaccine containing only spike.

The material was peripheral blood, obtained in a trial of Ad26.COV2.S vaccine versus placebo. The clonotype originates from a person aged 18-60 years who received the Ad26.COV2.S COVID-19 vaccine or a placebo. Rearrangement joined TRBV19 to TRBJ1-1, with 7 bases matching TRBD1. DNA sequence: TGTGCCAGTACCCATTTGGCAGGGGGGAACACTGAAGCTTTCTTT. The translation is CASTHLAGGNTEAFF.